Following are 9 T cell receptor beta chains from one sample sequenced in a study of cytomegalovirus exposure and HLA in healthy donors. Clones were sequenced by immunoSEQ multiplex PCR, and TCRdb holds only the in-frame ones, with some missing. The data show fewer than 250,000 clones, about 87% seen once. Sample: PBMCs. The receptors come from a man aged 18-30 years in good health and CMV-seronegative.

The chain links TRBV6-6 to TRBJ1-1, with 7 bases that match TRBD1. After removal of 6 bases from V and 4 bases from J, the junction contained 5 bases not matched to a gene. Germline CDR1 is MNHNY and CDR2 is SVGAGI (reference sequence). The CDR3 covers 13 residues. For the CDR3, the DNA is TGTGCCAGCAGGACAGGGTTGGCCACTGAAGCTTTCTTT. The encoded protein is CASRTGLATEAFF.

The rearrangement links TRBV18 to TRBJ1-4; D perhaps matches TRBD1 (6 bases). The CDR3 consists of 17 residues. Germline V lookup: CDR1 KGHSH, CDR2 LQKENI. Trimming pared 2 bases from V and 8 bases from J, leaving 21 bases between. Here the CDR3 DNA reads TGTGCCAGCTCACCAAACCAGTACAGGGCAGGTGTCGAAAAACTGTTTTTT. Translation gives CASSPNQYRAGVEKLFF.

The J gene is TRBJ2-3, the V gene TRBV27; TRBD2 agrees at 7 bases. CDR3 size: 18 residues. V lost 1 base to trimming and J lost 2 bases; unmatched junction nucleotides: 12. CDR1 and CDR2 (germline): MNHEY, SMNVEV (reference sequence). This CDR3 reads CASSLFPPQRGYTDTQYF. CDR3 sequence (DNA): TGTGCCAGCAGTTTATTCCCCCCCCAGCGGGGCTACACAGATACGCAGTATTTT.

This clone was found once. The chain links TRBV5-4 to TRBJ2-7; 9 nucleotides agree with TRBD2. V trimming: 4 bases; J trimming: 2 bases; junction bases outside the gene matches: 10. CDR1 and CDR2 from the germline V gene are SGHNT and YYREEE (reference sequence). The CDR3 sequence is 16 residues long. The CDR3 DNA reads as TGTGCCAGCAGCCCCCCGGGTGCGGGAGGGACCTACGAGCAGTACTTC. Its translation is CASSPPGAGGTYEQYF.

The V gene is TRBV6-1, the J gene TRBJ2-3; TRBD2 aligns across 10 bases. The CDR3 is 16 residues long. CDR1 and CDR2 from the germline V gene are MNHNS and SASEGT. Trimming removed 2 bases from V and 6 bases from J; junction bases left unmatched: 8. For the CDR3, the DNA is TGTGCCAGCAGTGAATCGAGCGGGGGGGCAGCCGATACGCAGTATTTT. The encoded protein is CASSESSGGAADTQYF.

The rearrangement uses TRBV27 and TRBJ2-2; 8 bases align to TRBD1. The germline CDR1 and CDR2 sequences are MNHEY and SMNVEV (reference sequence). The CDR3 consists of 18 residues. Losses at the gene ends were 5 bases for V and 8 bases for J; bases not matched to a gene: 19. The CDR3 DNA reads TGTGCCAGCAGTCTCTCCTCGGACAGGGCTTGGGGTGATGGGGAGCTGTTTTTT. Translating it yields CASSLSSDRAWGDGELFF.

This sequence joins TRBV28 and TRBJ2-7, with 12 bases that match TRBD2. J was trimmed by 3 bases and V by 5 bases; bases with no gene match: 11. Germline assignment: CDR1 MDHEN and CDR2 SYDVKM. The CDR3 extends over 17 amino acids. CDR3 in DNA: TGTGCCAGCAGTCTTATGGGGAGACTAGCGGGGGTCTACGAGCAGTACTTC. This translates into CASSLMGRLAGVYEQYF.

The chain joins TRBV7-2 to TRBJ2-7, with 7 bases lining up with TRBD1. The CDR3 has 12 residues. CDR1 and CDR2 (germline): SGHTA, FQGNSA. The V and J ends lost 5 bases and 6 bases, in that order; junction bases with no gene match: 4. The CDR3 DNA follows: TGTGCCAGCAGCCGACAGGGTCTCGAGCAGTACTTC. This translates into CASSRQGLEQYF.

CDR3 bases: TGTGCCGTGAGCAGGGGTGATGCTGGAAACACCATATATTTT. Its translation is CAVSRGDAGNTIYF. This chain links TRBV15 with TRBJ1-3, with D possibly matching TRBD1 (6 bases). The CDR3 has 14 residues. Germline V gene data show CDR1 as LNHNV and CDR2 as YYDKDF (reference sequence). Between the trimmed V and J ends, which lost 11 bases and 2 bases, there was a span of 16 bases.